The 30 T cell receptor beta chains below come from one sample, sequenced in a study of shared clonotypes between healthy human individuals. Only in-frame clones appear in the TCRdb table, and some are missing; sequencing was by immunoSEQ multiplex PCR. The repertoire holds about 1,500,000 clones, with more than 95% as singletons. The specimen was naive CD4+ T cells sorted from blood. As to subset: CD45RA+ positively selected. These receptor sequences come from a man under 40 in good health.

The table lists this clone with a count of one. The sample has other DNA sequences that encode this CDR3 too. V gene TRBV28 combines with J gene TRBJ2-7; D not resolved. Germline CDR1 is MDHEN and CDR2 is SYDVKM. The CDR3 extends over 14 amino acids. V was cut by 3 bases and J by 4 bases, with 13 bases left in between. The CDR3 bases are TGTGCCAGCAGTTTTGGTGGGGTAATATACGAGCAGTACTTC. Its translation: CASSFGGVIYEQYF.

This rearrangement joins TRBV28 to TRBJ2-1; no clear D. V gave up 3 bases and J gave up 9 bases, with 18 bases separating them. Germline V CDR1 and CDR2: MDHEN, SYDVKM. There are 15 residues in the CDR3. For the CDR3, the DNA is TGTGCCAGCAGTTTTATCCTGGGCGCGTCCGGTGAGCAGTTCTTC. It yields the protein CASSFILGASGEQFF.

The chain is built from TRBV19 and TRBJ1-5; tentative D call: TRBD1 (6 bases). The germline V and J ends were trimmed by 0 bases and 3 bases, with 18 bases remaining between them. Germline loops: CDR1 LNHDA, CDR2 SQIVND (reference sequence). This CDR3 comprises 18 residues. The CDR3 sequence is CASSIDGVDRWNNQPQHF. The CDR3, as DNA: TGTGCCAGTAGTATAGATGGGGTGGACAGATGGAACAATCAGCCCCAGCATTTT.

V and J are TRBV5-1 and TRBJ2-1; TRBD1 agrees at 9 bases. This CDR3 region has 15 residues. The V gene's germline CDR1 is SGHRS and CDR2 YFSETQ. Trimming cost V 5 bases and J 0 bases; bases outside gene matches: 3. DNA of the CDR3: TGCGCCAGCAGTACAGGGGGCAGCTCCTACAATGAGCAGTTCTTC. This encodes CASSTGGSSYNEQFF.

The chain carries TRBV6-5 and TRBJ2-1, with D uncertain. Per the germline V gene, CDR1 is MNHEY and CDR2 is SVGAGI. This CDR3 contains 14 residues. The ends were cut back, 2 bases at V and 8 bases at J, with 13 bases in the middle. The CDR3 spells CASSYGGISDEQFF. For the CDR3, the DNA is TGTGCCAGCAGTTACGGTGGCATCAGCGATGAGCAGTTCTTC.

This clone was seen a single time. V is TRBV5-6 and J is TRBJ2-6; D unclear. CDR1 and CDR2 (germline): SGHDT, YYEEEE. The CDR3 runs to 14 residues. The V end was cut by 4 bases, the J end by 0 bases, with 5 bases between. The CDR3, as DNA: TGTGCCAGCAGCCCCCCCTCTGGGGCCAACGTCCTGACTTTC. Translating gives CASSPPSGANVLTF. Drawing the rest from reference TRBV5-6 and TRBJ2-6, the complete variable domain is DAGVTQSPTHLIKTRGQQVTLRCSPKSGHDTVSWYQQALGQGPQFIFQYYEEEERQRGNFPDRFSGHQFPNYSSELNVNALLLGDSALYLCASSPPSGANVLTFGAGSRLTVL.

This sequence joins TRBV5-1 and TRBJ2-7; D is unclear. Germline CDR1 and CDR2: SGHRS and YFSETQ. The CDR3 covers 14 residues. Trimming cost V 0 bases and J 6 bases, with 13 bases left between them. CDR3 amino acids: CASSLADLDSEQYF. The CDR3 nucleotides read TGCGCCAGCAGCTTGGCCGACCTAGATTCCGAGCAGTACTTC.

V usage is TRBV30 and J usage is TRBJ1-4; 8 bases fit TRBD1. Trimming at V came to 7 bases and at J to 8 bases, leaving 6 bases not matched to a gene. CDR1 is GTSNPN and CDR2 is SVGIG in the germline V gene (reference sequence). This CDR3 has 12 residues. Written as DNA, the CDR3 is TGTGCCTTAGACAGGGGTTACGAAAAACTGTTTTTT. It translates to CALDRGYEKLFF.

This sequence joins TRBV27 and TRBJ2-3; 8 bases map to TRBD2. With 6 bases clipped from V and 2 bases from J, the junction kept 4 bases outside the gene matches. From germline, CDR1 is MNHEY and CDR2 SMNVEV (reference sequence). The CDR3 is 14 amino acids. The CDR3 here is CASRLAGYTDTQYF. The DNA for the CDR3 is TGTGCCAGCAGGTTAGCGGGGTACACAGATACGCAGTATTTT.

This clone has only one observation. The CDR3: CASSVAQASTGELFF. DNA of the CDR3: TGTGCCAGCAGCGTAGCTCAGGCTAGCACCGGGGAGCTGTTTTTT. This chain connects TRBV9 to TRBJ2-2; D is uncertain. The CDR3 length is 15 residues. The germline V gene has CDR1 SGDLS and CDR2 YYNGEE. V was pared by 0 bases and J by 4 bases, with 10 bases between.

The rearrangement uses TRBV11-2 and TRBJ1-1; D is unresolved. Trimming removed 0 bases at V and 5 bases at J, with 4 bases between. Per the germline V gene, CDR1 is SGHAT and CDR2 is FQNNGV. The CDR3 extends over 12 amino acids. This chain's CDR3 is CASSLDRTEAFF. Here the CDR3 DNA reads TGTGCCAGCAGCTTAGATCGAACTGAAGCTTTCTTT.

The CDR3 sequence is CASSLGGLGYTF. The CDR3 nucleotides are TGTGCCAGCAGCTTAGGGGGTCTCGGCTACACCTTC. This chain uses TRBV7-2 with TRBJ1-2, with D unresolved. CDR3 length: 12 amino acids. Germline CDR1 is SGHTA and CDR2 is FQGNSA. Trimming pared 1 base from V and 8 bases from J, leaving 8 bases between.

The J gene is TRBJ2-7, the V gene TRBV20-1; D is possibly TRBD2 (6 bases). Between the trimmed V and J ends, which lost 7 bases and 6 bases, there was a span of 13 bases. The CDR3 runs 11 residues. Germline values: CDR1 DFQATT, CDR2 SNEGSKA (reference sequence). CDR3: CSGGASAEQYF. For the CDR3, the DNA is TGCAGTGGAGGGGCTAGCGCCGAGCAGTACTTC.

This rearrangement joins TRBV7-2 to TRBJ2-1, with 7 bases matching TRBD2. Germline trimming cut 5 bases from V and 10 bases from J; bases unmatched to any gene: 11. The CDR3 extends over 14 amino acids. CDR1 is SGHTA, CDR2 FQGNSA, per germline. The CDR3, as DNA: TGTGCCAGCAGCCCCGGACTAGGTGGGAGAGAGCAGTTCTTC. It specifies CASSPGLGGREQFF.

The chain employs TRBV5-4 and TRBJ2-3; TRBD2 matches at 9 bases. Unmatched junction bases numbered 11, after V lost 2 bases and J lost 1 base. The CDR3 sequence is 18 residues long. CDR1 SGHNT and CDR2 YYREEE come from the germline V gene (reference sequence). CDR3: CASSFGGRAGGGTDTQYF. The CDR3 coding sequence is TGTGCCAGCAGCTTCGGCGGGAGGGCCGGGGGGGGCACAGATACGCAGTATTTT.

V and J are TRBV9 and TRBJ2-7; TRBD1 is a possible D gene (6 bases). This CDR3 comprises 14 residues. The V gene's germline CDR1 is SGDLS and CDR2 YYNGEE. Trimming removed 2 bases at V and 3 bases at J, with 12 bases between. The CDR3 coding sequence is TGTGCCAGCAGCGTCCGGGACAATTACTACGAGCAGTACTTC. Translation gives CASSVRDNYYEQYF.

The chain joins TRBV11-2 to TRBJ1-1, with 7 positions matching TRBD1. V shed 4 bases, J shed 0 bases, and the junction held 8 bases outside the gene matches. Germline V gene sequence: CDR1 SGHAT, CDR2 FQNNGV. The CDR3 sequence is 16 residues long. The CDR3 sequence: CASSYRPTGLNTEAFF. The CDR3 bases are TGTGCCAGCAGCTACCGTCCGACAGGGCTGAACACTGAAGCTTTCTTT.

The table lists this clone with a count of one. This sequence joins TRBV2 and TRBJ2-3; D remains ambiguous. Germline V gives CDR1 SNHLY, CDR2 FYNNEI. The CDR3 sequence is 14 residues long. V was shortened by 2 bases and J by 0 bases, with 6 bases between the two germline ends. The CDR3 loop reads CASSESPSTDTQYF. The CDR3 DNA sequence: TGTGCCAGCAGTGAATCCCCTAGCACAGATACGCAGTATTTT. Complete variable domain (other parts from reference TRBV2 and TRBJ2-3): EPEVTQTPSHQVTQMGQEVILRCVPISNHLYFYWYRQILGQKVEFLVSFYNNEISEKSEIFDDQFSVERPDGSNFTLKIRSTKLEDSAMYFCASSESPSTDTQYFGPGTRLTVL.

The CDR3 spells CASSYIGPGNIQYF. The CDR3 region has the DNA TGTGCCAGCAGTTACATTGGTCCGGGAAACATTCAGTACTTC. The chain is built from TRBV6-5 and TRBJ2-4; D is unresolved. V was pared by 2 bases and J by 6 bases, with 11 bases between. The CDR3 has 14 amino acids. The V gene's germline CDR1 is MNHEY and CDR2 SVGAGI.

This clone came up a few times. The sample contains more than one DNA sequence encoding this CDR3. The CDR3 here is CSARVTGELFF. The CDR3, as DNA: TGCAGTGCTAGAGTAACCGGGGAGCTGTTTTTT. V and J are TRBV20-1 and TRBJ2-2; D call uncertain. This CDR3 region has 11 residues. From germline, CDR1 is DFQATT and CDR2 SNEGSKA (reference sequence). V shed 1 base and J shed 5 bases, with 2 bases lying between them.

CDR3 amino acids: CASSVAKSGGRTGELFF. CDR3 coding DNA: TGTGCCAGCAGCGTAGCTAAGTCGGGAGGTCGGACCGGGGAGCTGTTTTTT. This sequence joins TRBV9 and TRBJ2-2; 7 nucleotides align to TRBD2. CDR1 SGDLS and CDR2 YYNGEE come from the germline V gene. Trimming at V came to 0 bases and at J to 5 bases, leaving 10 bases not matched to a gene. The CDR3 extends over 17 amino acids.

The CDR3 spells CASSRHDRGRTEAFF. CDR3 coding DNA: TGCGCCAGCAGTCGACACGACAGGGGGCGGACTGAAGCTTTCTTT. The chain recombines TRBV5-1 with TRBJ1-1, with TRBD1 matching over 10 bases. J was trimmed by 5 bases and V by 5 bases; bases with no gene match: 9. The CDR3 sequence is 15 residues long. Germline values: CDR1 SGHRS, CDR2 YFSETQ.

The chain couples TRBV6-5 to TRBJ2-7; TRBD1 might be the D (6 bases). The ends were cut back, 5 bases at V and 4 bases at J, with 15 bases in the middle. Germline V CDR1 and CDR2: MNHEY, SVGAGI. This CDR3 region has 14 residues. The CDR3: CASSRPGQVYEQYF. DNA for the CDR3: TGTGCCAGCAGTCGTCCGGGACAAGTATACGAGCAGTACTTC.

The V and J genes are TRBV19 and TRBJ1-3; unclear D gene. The CDR3 loop spans 13 amino acids. Germline CDR1 LNHDA, CDR2 SQIVND (reference sequence). V was clipped by 2 bases and J by 7 bases, with 9 bases between them. Here the CDR3 reads CASSIRVRNTIYF. CDR3 bases: TGTGCCAGTAGTATAAGAGTGAGGAACACCATATATTTT. The full variable domain, its missing parts supplied by reference TRBV19 and TRBJ1-3, is DGGITQSPKYLFRKEGQNVTLSCEQNLNHDAMYWYRQDPGQGLRLIYYSQIVNDFQKGDIAEGYSVSREKKESFPLTVTSAQKNPTAFYLCASSIRVRNTIYFGEGSWLTVV.

This chain connects TRBV19 to TRBJ2-1; D not certain. V lost 9 bases and J lost 3, with 21 bases in between. The CDR3 is 16 residues long. Germline CDR1 reads LNHDA; CDR2 reads SQIVND (reference sequence). As DNA, the CDR3 is TGTGCCAGCTCTGAATCCGCGGCAACCTACTACAATGAGCAGTTCTTC. It translates to CASSESAATYYNEQFF.

The chain joins TRBV6-6 to TRBJ2-7; maybe TRBD1 (6 bases). V was trimmed by 4 bases and J by 3 bases, leaving 13 bases between them. The CDR3 runs 14 residues. Germline loops: CDR1 MNHNY, CDR2 SVGAGI (reference sequence). CDR3 loop: CASSSLQGRYEQYF. CDR3 DNA sequence: TGTGCCAGCAGTTCCCTACAGGGACGCTACGAGCAGTACTTC.

The chain employs TRBV5-1 and TRBJ2-2; D is ambiguous. Germline-derived CDR1 and CDR2 are SGHRS and YFSETQ. V lost 0 bases and J lost 7, with 13 bases in between. CDR3 size: 15 residues. CDR3 amino acids: CASSLALSPNGELFF. CDR3 in DNA: TGCGCCAGCAGCTTGGCTTTGTCCCCGAACGGGGAGCTGTTTTTT.

This clone was detected only once. Other DNA sequences from this sample encode an identical CDR3 as well. The chain uses TRBV28 and TRBJ2-3; 10 bases agree with TRBD1. This CDR3 has 15 amino acids. Germline V gene lookup returns CDR1 MDHEN and CDR2 SYDVKM. Trimming cost V 4 bases and J 1 base; bases outside gene matches: 2. Here the CDR3 DNA reads TGTGCCAGCAGTTCCGGGACAGGGGGCACAGATACGCAGTATTTT. Protein product: CASSSGTGGTDTQYF.

The genes are TRBV18 and TRBJ1-5; 8 positions agree with TRBD1. Germline CDR1 KGHSH, CDR2 LQKENI. The CDR3 is made up of 17 amino acids. Trimming removed 3 bases from V and 0 bases from J; junction bases left unmatched: 7. CDR3 bases: TGTGCCAGCTCACCCTTCGGCAGGGGGCATAGCAATCAGCCCCAGCATTTT. This sequence encodes CASSPFGRGHSNQPQHF.

In this sample, this clone turned up once. The V call is TRBV7-9, the J call TRBJ2-6; 11 bases are a match to TRBD2. V shed 6 bases, J shed 0 bases, and the junction held 4 bases outside the gene matches. The CDR3 consists of 17 residues. CDR1 SEHNR and CDR2 FQNEAQ come from the germline V gene (reference sequence). The chain's CDR3 is CASRGTSGNSGANVLTF. CDR3 DNA sequence: TGTGCCAGCAGAGGGACTAGCGGAAACTCTGGGGCCAACGTCCTGACTTTC.